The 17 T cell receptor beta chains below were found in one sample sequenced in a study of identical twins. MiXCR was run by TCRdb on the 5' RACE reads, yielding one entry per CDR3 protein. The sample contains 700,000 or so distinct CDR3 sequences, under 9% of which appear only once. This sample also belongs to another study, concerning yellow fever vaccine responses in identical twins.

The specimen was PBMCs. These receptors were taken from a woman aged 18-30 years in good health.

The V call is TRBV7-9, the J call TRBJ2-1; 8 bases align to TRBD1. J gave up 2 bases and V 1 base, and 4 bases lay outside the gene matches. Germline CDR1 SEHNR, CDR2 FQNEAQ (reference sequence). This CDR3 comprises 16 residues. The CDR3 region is CASSLDDRGAYNEQFF. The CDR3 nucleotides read TGTGCCAGCAGCTTAGATGACAGGGGAGCCTACAATGAGCAGTTCTTC.

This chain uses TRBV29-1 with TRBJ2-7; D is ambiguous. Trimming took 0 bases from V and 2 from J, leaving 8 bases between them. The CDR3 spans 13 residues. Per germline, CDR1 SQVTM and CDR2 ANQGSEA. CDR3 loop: CSVEDRNPYEQYF. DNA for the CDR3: TGCAGCGTTGAAGACAGGAACCCCTACGAGCAGTACTTC.

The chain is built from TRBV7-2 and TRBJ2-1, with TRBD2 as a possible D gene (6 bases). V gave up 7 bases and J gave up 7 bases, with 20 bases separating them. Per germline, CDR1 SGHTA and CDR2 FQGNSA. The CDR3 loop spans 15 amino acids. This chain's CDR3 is CASTPMGGSGNEQFF. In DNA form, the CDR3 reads TGTGCCAGCACCCCTATGGGGGGATCTGGGAATGAGCAGTTCTTC.

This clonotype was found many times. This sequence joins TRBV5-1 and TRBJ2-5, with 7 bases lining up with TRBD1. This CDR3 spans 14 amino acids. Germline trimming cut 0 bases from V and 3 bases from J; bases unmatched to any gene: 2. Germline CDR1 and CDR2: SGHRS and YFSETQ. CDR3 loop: CASSLGGGEETQYF. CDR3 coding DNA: TGCGCCAGCAGCTTGGGAGGGGGCGAAGAGACCCAGTACTTC.

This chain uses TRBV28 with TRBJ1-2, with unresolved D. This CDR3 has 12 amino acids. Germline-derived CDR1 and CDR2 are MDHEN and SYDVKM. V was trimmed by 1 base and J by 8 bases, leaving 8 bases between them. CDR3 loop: CASSLLSVGYTF. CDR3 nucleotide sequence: TGTGCCAGCAGTTTATTGTCCGTCGGCTACACCTTC.

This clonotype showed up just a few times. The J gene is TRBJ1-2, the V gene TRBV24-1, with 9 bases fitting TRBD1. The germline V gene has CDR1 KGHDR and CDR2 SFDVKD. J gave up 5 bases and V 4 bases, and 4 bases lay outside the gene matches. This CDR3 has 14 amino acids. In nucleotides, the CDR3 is TGTGCCACCAGTGACCCGGGACAGGGATATGGCTACACCTTC. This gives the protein CATSDPGQGYGYTF.

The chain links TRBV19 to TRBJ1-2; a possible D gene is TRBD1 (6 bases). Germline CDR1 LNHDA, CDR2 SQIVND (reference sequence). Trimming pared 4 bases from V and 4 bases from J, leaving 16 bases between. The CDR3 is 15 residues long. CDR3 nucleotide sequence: TGTGCCAGTAGTACAGATCAGGGGCGCAGCTATGGCTACACCTTC. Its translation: CASSTDQGRSYGYTF.

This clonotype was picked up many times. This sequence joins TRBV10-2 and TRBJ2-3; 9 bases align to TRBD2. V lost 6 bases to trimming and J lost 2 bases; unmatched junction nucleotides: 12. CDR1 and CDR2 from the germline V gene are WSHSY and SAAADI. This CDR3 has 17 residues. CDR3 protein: CASSALGTSKLTDTQYF. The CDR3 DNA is TGCGCCAGCAGCGCGTTAGGGACTAGCAAACTCACAGATACGCAGTATTTT.

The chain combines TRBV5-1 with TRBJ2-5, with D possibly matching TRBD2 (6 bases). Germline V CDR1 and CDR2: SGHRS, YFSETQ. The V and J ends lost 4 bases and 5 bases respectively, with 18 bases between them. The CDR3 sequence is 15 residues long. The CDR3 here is CASSHGLQRGETQYF. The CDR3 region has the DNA TGCGCCAGCAGCCATGGACTCCAACGGGGGGAGACCCAGTACTTC.

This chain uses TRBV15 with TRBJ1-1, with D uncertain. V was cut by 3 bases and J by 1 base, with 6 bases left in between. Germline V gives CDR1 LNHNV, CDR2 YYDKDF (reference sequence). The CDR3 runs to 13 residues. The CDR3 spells CATSSQGNTEAFF. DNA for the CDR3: TGTGCCACCAGCAGTCAAGGGAACACTGAAGCTTTCTTT.

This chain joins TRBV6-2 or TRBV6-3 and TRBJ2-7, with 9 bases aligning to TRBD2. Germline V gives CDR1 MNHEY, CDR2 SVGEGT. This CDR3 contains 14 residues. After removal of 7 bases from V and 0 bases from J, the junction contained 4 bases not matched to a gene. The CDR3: CASKSSGSSYEQYF. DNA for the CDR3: TGTGCCAGCAAAAGTAGCGGGAGCTCCTACGAGCAGTACTTC.

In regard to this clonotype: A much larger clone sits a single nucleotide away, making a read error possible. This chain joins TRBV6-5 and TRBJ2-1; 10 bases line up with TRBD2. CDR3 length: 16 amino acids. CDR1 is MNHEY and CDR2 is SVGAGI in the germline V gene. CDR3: CASSYQLAGSRNKQFF. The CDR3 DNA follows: TGTGCCAGCAGTTACCAACTAGCGGGATCCCGCAATAAGCAGTTCTTC.

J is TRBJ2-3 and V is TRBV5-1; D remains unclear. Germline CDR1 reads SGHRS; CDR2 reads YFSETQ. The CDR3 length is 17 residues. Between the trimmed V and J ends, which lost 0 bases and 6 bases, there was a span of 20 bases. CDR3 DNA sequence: TGCGCCAGCAGCTTGGCTACTGGCGCATTGGGGTTGGATACGCAGTATTTT. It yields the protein CASSLATGALGLDTQYF. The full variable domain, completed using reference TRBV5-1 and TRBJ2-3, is KAGVTQTPRYLIKTRGQQVTLSCSPISGHRSVSWYQQTPGQGLQFLFEYFSETQRNKGNFPGRFSGRQFSNSRSEMNVSTLELGDSALYLCASSLATGALGLDTQYFGPGTRLTVL.

The CDR3 DNA follows: TGTGCCAGCAGCCCCAGCGCGGGGGGGGCCGCTGAGCAGTTCTTC. It specifies CASSPSAGGAAEQFF. V usage is TRBV7-2 and J usage is TRBJ2-1, with TRBD2 matching 9 bases. CDR1 and CDR2 (germline): SGHTA, FQGNSA. The CDR3 loop spans 15 amino acids. The ends lost 5 bases at V and 9 bases at J; junction bases unmatched: 11.

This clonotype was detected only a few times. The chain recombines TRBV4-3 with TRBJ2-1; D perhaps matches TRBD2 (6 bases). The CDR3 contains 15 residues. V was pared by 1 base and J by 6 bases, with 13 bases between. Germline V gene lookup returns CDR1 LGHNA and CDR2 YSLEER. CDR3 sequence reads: CASSQGTSFLNEQFF. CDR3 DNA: TGCGCCAGCAGCCAAGGAACTAGCTTCCTCAATGAGCAGTTCTTC.

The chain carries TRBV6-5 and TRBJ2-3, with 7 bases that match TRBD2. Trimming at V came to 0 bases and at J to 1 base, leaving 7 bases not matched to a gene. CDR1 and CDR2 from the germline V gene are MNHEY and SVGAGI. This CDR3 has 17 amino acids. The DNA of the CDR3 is TGTGCCAGCAGTTACTCGTTCTGGGGAGGGGGCACAGATACGCAGTATTTT. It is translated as CASSYSFWGGGTDTQYF.

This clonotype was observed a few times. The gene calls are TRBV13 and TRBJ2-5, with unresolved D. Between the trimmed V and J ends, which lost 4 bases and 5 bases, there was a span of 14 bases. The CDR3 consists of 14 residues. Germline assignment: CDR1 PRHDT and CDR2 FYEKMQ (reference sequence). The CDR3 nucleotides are TGTGCCAGCAGCTCCATCGAACCTATTGAGACCCAGTACTTC. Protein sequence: CASSSIEPIETQYF.